What follows are 4 T cell receptor beta chains derived from one specimen sequenced in a study of shared clonotypes between healthy human individuals (dated by TCRdb to about 2020). The method was the immunoSEQ multiplex PCR assay. The immuneACCESS repertoire file appears here via TCRdb, limited to in-frame rearrangements. These files lack a portion of the clones; in checked studies, under half of the deficit traces to unresolved V genes, and the cause of the others is not known. The sample table records roughly 1 million clones; around 75% of these occur just once. The top ten constitute roughly 1.5% of the sample. The sample comprised memory CD4+ T cells sorted from blood. Read against the paper, the sample's cell subset or site label means: CD45RA-negative fraction. The source is a man aged 18 to 29 in good health.

The V gene is TRBV10-1, the J gene TRBJ2-3; D not resolved. Germline values: CDR1 WNHNN, CDR2 SYGVQD (reference sequence). Trimming stripped 1 base from V and 1 base from J, with 9 bases between. The CDR3 covers 15 residues. Here the CDR3 DNA reads TGCGCCAGCAGTGAGTTCCGCCAAGGCACAGATACGCAGTATTTT. As protein: CASSEFRQGTDTQYF.

The rearrangement links TRBV7-2 to TRBJ2-7; 10 bases line up with TRBD1. The CDR3 is 14 amino acids. Germline V lookup: CDR1 SGHTA, CDR2 FQGNSA. V lost 5 bases and J lost 4; bases outside the gene matches: 5. The chain's CDR3 is CASSKDRGRYEQYF. In nucleotides, the CDR3 is TGTGCCAGCAGCAAGGACAGGGGGAGGTACGAGCAGTACTTC.

In the case of this clone: Different DNA sequences within this sample yield the same CDR3. This sequence joins TRBV10-3 and TRBJ1-1, with D tentatively TRBD1 (5 bases). Per the germline V gene, CDR1 is ENHRY and CDR2 is SYGVKD. The CDR3 extends over 14 amino acids. The V end lost 0 bases, the J end lost 4 bases, and 9 bases lay between the germline ends. This chain's CDR3 is CAISESGGSTEAFF. The CDR3 DNA reads TGTGCCATCAGTGAGTCGGGGGGAAGCACTGAAGCTTTCTTT.

This rearrangement joins TRBV18 to TRBJ2-7, with a possible D match to TRBD1 (6 bases). Trimming left V 5 bases short and J 4 bases short, with 12 bases between. The CDR3 contains 13 residues. CDR1 and CDR2 (germline): KGHSH, LQKENI. The CDR3 DNA reads as TGTGCCAGCTCATCTCAGACAGGATACGAGCAGTACTTC. Translation gives CASSSQTGYEQYF.